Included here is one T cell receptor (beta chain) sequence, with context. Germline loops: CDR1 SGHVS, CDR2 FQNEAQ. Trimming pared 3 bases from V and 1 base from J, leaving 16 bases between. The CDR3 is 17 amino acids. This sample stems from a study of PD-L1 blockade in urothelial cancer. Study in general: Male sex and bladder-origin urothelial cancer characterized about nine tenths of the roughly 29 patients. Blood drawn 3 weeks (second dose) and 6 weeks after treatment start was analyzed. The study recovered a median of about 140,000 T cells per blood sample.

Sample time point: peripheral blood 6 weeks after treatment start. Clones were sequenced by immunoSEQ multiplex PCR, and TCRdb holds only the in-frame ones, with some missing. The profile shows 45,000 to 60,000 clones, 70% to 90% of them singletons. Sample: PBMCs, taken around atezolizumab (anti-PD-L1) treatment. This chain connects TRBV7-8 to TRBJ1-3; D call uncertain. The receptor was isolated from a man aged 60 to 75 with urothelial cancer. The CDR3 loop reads CASSFRPVAASGNTIYF. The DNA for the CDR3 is TGTGCCAGCAGCTTTCGCCCCGTGGCGGCGTCTGGAAACACCATATATTTT.